Listed here are 20 T cell receptor beta chains from one sample, sequenced in a study of blood T cells in healthy people across ages. It was with a sample-barcoded 5' primer and a J-beta primer mix that a second PCR of about 6 to 12 cycles was run. TCRdb called the 5' RACE reads again in MiXCR, with one record for every CDR3 protein. Of fewer than 800,000 distinct CDR3 sequences detected, roughly 25% appear once; the ten largest clones hold roughly a tenth. This sample also belongs to another study, concerning T cells of mothers and their children.

The sequencing input was blood. These receptors were taken from a boy aged 5-17 years in good health.

This clonotype was counted a few times. This chain joins TRBV7-9 and TRBJ1-1, with TRBD1 as a possible D gene (6 bases). The V end was cut by 10 bases, the J end by 1 base, with 13 bases between. CDR1 and CDR2 (germline): SEHNR, FQNEAQ (reference sequence). The CDR3 has 13 amino acids. The CDR3 loop reads CAIPLQGNTEAFF. The CDR3 DNA reads TGTGCCATTCCGTTACAGGGGAACACTGAAGCTTTCTTT.

The chain joins TRBV7-6 to TRBJ2-1; D might be TRBD2 (5 bases). Germline CDR1 reads SGHVS; CDR2 reads FNYEAQ. The CDR3 length is 19 residues. Between the trimmed V and J ends, which lost 3 bases and 3 bases, there was a span of 24 bases. Here the CDR3 reads CASSFLSEEGPYGYNEQFF. As DNA, the CDR3 is TGTGCCAGCAGCTTTCTGTCCGAAGAGGGCCCCTATGGCTACAATGAGCAGTTCTTC.

This clonotype was recorded at least ten times. The rearrangement links TRBV5-1 to TRBJ2-3; 9 bases agree with TRBD1. The J segment lost 0 bases and the V segment lost 3 bases, leaving 5 bases of the junction unmatched. The CDR3 is made up of 16 amino acids. The germline V gene has CDR1 SGHRS and CDR2 YFSETQ. The chain's CDR3 is CASSSGQGISTDTQYF. DNA for the CDR3: TGCGCCAGCAGCTCGGGACAGGGAATAAGCACAGATACGCAGTATTTT.

This chain connects TRBV29-1 to TRBJ2-6, with 9 bases identical to TRBD1. J gave up 0 bases and V 6 bases, and 6 bases lay outside the gene matches. CDR3 length equals 16 residues. Germline CDR1 and CDR2: SQVTM and ANQGSEA. Written as DNA, the CDR3 is TGCAGCGTGCCGGGACAGGGAGGCTCTGGGGCCAACGTCCTGACTTTC. Amino acid sequence: CSVPGQGGSGANVLTF. Variable domain in full (rest from reference TRBV29-1 and TRBJ2-6): SAVISQKPSRDICQRGTSLTIQCQVDSQVTMMFWYRQQPGQSLTLIATANQGSEATYESGFVIDKFPISRPNLTFSTLTVSNMSPEDSSIYLCSVPGQGGSGANVLTFGAGSRLTVL.

This clonotype was seen more than once but under ten times. The J gene is TRBJ1-6, the V gene TRBV4-2; D call uncertain. Germline CDR1 is LGHNA and CDR2 is YNFKEQ. There are 16 residues in the CDR3. V shed 1 base and J shed 7 bases, with 14 bases lying between them. The CDR3 bases are TGTGCCAGCAGCCAAGTTTATTATGCCAGCAATTCACCCCTCCACTTT. Translation gives CASSQVYYASNSPLHF.

This clonotype was picked up a small number of times. The chain couples TRBV29-1 to TRBJ2-5, with 10 bases fitting TRBD2. The end of the DNA fits TRBJ2-7 better, so the J call may be wrong. Per the germline V gene, CDR1 is SQVTM and CDR2 is ANQGSEA. The CDR3 covers 14 residues. Written as DNA, the CDR3 is TGCAGCGTTGTAGGACTAGCGGAGAAAGGCGAGCAGTACTTC. Amino acid sequence: CSVVGLAEKGEQYF.

A few counts support this clonotype. J is TRBJ1-2 and V is TRBV7-9, with 9 bases identical to TRBD1. The CDR3 runs 15 residues. The V gene's germline CDR1 is SEHNR and CDR2 FQNEAQ (reference sequence). Trimming cost V 6 bases and J 0 bases; bases outside gene matches: 5. In DNA form, the CDR3 reads TGTGCCAGCAGGAAGGACAGGGGAGCTAACTATGGCTACACCTTC. Translated: CASRKDRGANYGYTF.

The rearrangement uses TRBV20-1 and TRBJ2-5; D unresolved. The tail of the sequence fits TRBJ2-7 better, so the J call may be wrong. The germline V gene has CDR1 DFQATT and CDR2 SNEGSKA (reference sequence). The CDR3 is 14 residues long. The CDR3 spells CSARGHRSSYEQYF. CDR3 bases: TGCAGTGCTAGAGGACACCGAAGCTCCTACGAGCAGTACTTC.

This clonotype occurred a few times. The chain employs TRBV20-1 and TRBJ2-5; a weak D match, TRBD2 (5 bases). The V gene lost 2 bases and the J gene lost 0 bases, with 7 bases spanning the gap. Looked up from germline, CDR1 is DFQATT and CDR2 is SNEGSKA (reference sequence). The CDR3 is 13 residues long. CDR3 residues: CSARSGYQETQYF. The CDR3 nucleotides are TGCAGTGCTAGAAGCGGATACCAAGAGACCCAGTACTTC.

J is TRBJ2-2 and V is TRBV3-1, with 11 bases fitting TRBD2. CDR1 is LGHDT, CDR2 YNNKEL, per germline (reference sequence). The CDR3 is 18 residues long. J lost 5 bases, V lost 1 base, and 9 bases had no gene match. The CDR3: CASSQVIAGGPWTGELFF. The CDR3 DNA reads TGTGCCAGCAGCCAAGTCATAGCGGGAGGGCCTTGGACCGGGGAGCTGTTTTTT. The full variable domain, completed using reference TRBV3-1 and TRBJ2-2, is DTAVSQTPKYLVTQMGNDKSIKCEQNLGHDTMYWYKQDSKKFLKIMFSYNNKELIINETVPNRFSPKSPDKAHLNLHINSLELGDSAVYFCASSQVIAGGPWTGELFFGEGSRLTVL.

This clonotype appeared a few times. The chain employs TRBV9 and TRBJ2-5; no reliable D call. CDR3 length: 17 residues. Germline values: CDR1 SGDLS, CDR2 YYNGEE. The ends were cut back, 3 bases at V and 0 bases at J, with 18 bases in the middle. The chain's CDR3 is CASSGLGVYHYQETQYF. The CDR3, as DNA: TGTGCCAGCAGCGGGCTTGGGGTATACCACTACCAAGAGACCCAGTACTTC.

This clonotype was observed a handful of times. The chain recombines TRBV6-5 with TRBJ2-5; TRBD2 might be the D (6 bases). The ends were cut back, 7 bases at V and 5 bases at J, with 14 bases in the middle. The CDR3 extends over 13 amino acids. Looked up from germline, CDR1 is MNHEY and CDR2 is SVGAGI. The chain's CDR3 is CASMQGGWETQYF. The DNA of the CDR3 is TGTGCCAGCATGCAGGGAGGTTGGGAGACCCAGTACTTC.

The chain combines TRBV10-3 with TRBJ2-3; D is possibly TRBD1 (5 bases). V was trimmed by 0 bases and J by 6 bases, leaving 7 bases between them. This CDR3 has 13 residues. Germline CDR1 ENHRY, CDR2 SYGVKD. In DNA form, the CDR3 reads TGTGCCATCAGTGAGTCGGGGCTGGATACGCAGTATTTT. Its translation is CAISESGLDTQYF.

A few counts support this clonotype. The rearrangement uses TRBV18 and TRBJ1-4, with D uncertain. The CDR3 is 15 amino acids. Germline lookup yields CDR1 KGHSH and CDR2 LQKENI. Trimming shortened V by 3 bases and J by 8 bases, and 16 bases separated the two germline ends. CDR3 loop: CASSPFGPSGEKLFF. CDR3 in DNA: TGTGCCAGCTCACCTTTTGGTCCCTCCGGGGAAAAACTGTTTTTT.

This chain uses TRBV12-5 with TRBJ1-2, with D unclear. The germline V and J ends were trimmed by 0 bases and 0 bases, with 8 bases remaining between them. CDR3 length equals 15 residues. Germline-derived CDR1 and CDR2 are LGHNT and FRNRAP. Written as DNA, the CDR3 is TGTGCTAGTGGTTTGGTATCGGGATCTAACTATGGCTACACCTTC. Translation gives CASGLVSGSNYGYTF. Drawing the rest from reference TRBV12-5 and TRBJ1-2, the complete variable domain is DARVTQTPRHKVTEMGQEVTMRCQPILGHNTVFWYRQTMMQGLELLAYFRNRAPLDDSGMPKDRFSAEMPDATLATLKIQPSEPRDSAVYFCASGLVSGSNYGYTFGSGTRLTVV.

This clonotype showed up just a few times. The J gene is TRBJ2-7, the V gene TRBV20-1, with 7 bases fitting TRBD1. The CDR3 consists of 14 residues. Germline V gene data show CDR1 as DFQATT and CDR2 as SNEGSKA (reference sequence). V lost 5 bases, J lost 3 bases, and 10 bases stayed unmatched. CDR3 amino acids: CSARTQTGIYEQYF. The CDR3 coding sequence is TGCAGTGCTCGCACGCAGACAGGGATCTACGAGCAGTACTTC.

This clonotype was observed a handful of times. The chain combines TRBV4-1 with TRBJ2-1; D is undetermined. V gave up 0 bases and J gave up 7 bases, with 16 bases separating them. The CDR3 is 16 residues long. CDR1 and CDR2 (germline): MGHRA, YSYEKL. The CDR3 DNA reads TGCGCCAGCAGCCAAGATTCAACAAGCGTGTGGAATGAGCAGTTCTTC. Translation gives CASSQDSTSVWNEQFF.

This clonotype was seen only a few times. V and J are TRBV12-5 and TRBJ2-1, with D uncertain. The better agreement between TRBJ2-7 and the DNA end casts doubt on the J call. The CDR3 is 11 amino acids. CDR1 is LGHNT, CDR2 FRNRAP, per germline. The chain's CDR3 is CASGLTDEQYF. Written as DNA, the CDR3 is TGTGCTAGTGGTTTGACGGACGAGCAGTACTTC.

The CDR3 is CSVEYDSNSYNEQFF. DNA for the CDR3: TGCAGCGTTGAATACGACAGTAACTCCTACAATGAGCAGTTCTTC. This chain links TRBV29-1 with TRBJ2-1, with a possible D match to TRBD1 (5 bases). Trimming stripped 2 bases from V and 0 bases from J, with 11 bases between. The V gene's germline CDR1 is SQVTM and CDR2 ANQGSEA. This CDR3 has 15 residues.

This clonotype was recorded a few times. V is TRBV27 and J is TRBJ2-7; 11 bases are shared with TRBD2. CDR1 and CDR2 from the germline V gene are MNHEY and SMNVEV (reference sequence). There are 16 residues in the CDR3. V was pared by 5 bases and J by 0 bases, with 6 bases of the junction left unmatched. The CDR3, as DNA: TGTGCCAGCAGTCCCGATGGACTAGCGGGCTCCTACGAGCAGTACTTC. This sequence encodes CASSPDGLAGSYEQYF.